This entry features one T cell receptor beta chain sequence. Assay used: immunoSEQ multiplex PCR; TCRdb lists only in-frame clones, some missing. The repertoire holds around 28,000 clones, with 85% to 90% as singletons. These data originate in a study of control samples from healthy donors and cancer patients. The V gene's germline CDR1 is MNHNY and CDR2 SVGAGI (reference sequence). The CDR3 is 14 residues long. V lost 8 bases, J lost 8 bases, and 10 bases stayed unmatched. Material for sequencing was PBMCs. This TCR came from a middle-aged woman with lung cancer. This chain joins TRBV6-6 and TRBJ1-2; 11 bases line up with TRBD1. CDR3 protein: CASGRPGTGGGYTF. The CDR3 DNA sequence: TGTGCCAGCGGGCGGCCCGGGACAGGGGGAGGCTACACCTTC.